This is a list of T cell receptor beta chains from one sample in a study of beta chain features in type 1 diabetes. Generated by immunoSEQ multiplex PCR, the TCRdb table keeps only in-frame clones and is missing some. The sample contains a few hundred thousand clones, roughly a tenth of which appear only once. What was sequenced was central memory CD4+ T cells from blood. The receptors were sampled from a man aged 25-45 years with type 1 diabetes. Both conserved end residues are part of each CDR3. Fields, in order: CDR3 length, V gene, J gene, CDR3 protein.

>15|TRBV28|TRBJ1-3
CASTPPGQGANTIYF
>14|TRBV6-6|TRBJ1-4
CASSYDGTAEKLFF
>12|TRBV7-2|TRBJ2-7
CASSPGPGEQYF
>12|TRBV5-4|TRBJ2-1
CASSQEMSAQFF
>15|TRBV28|TRBJ2-5
CASIQIRESQETQYF
>13|TRBV9|TRBJ2-7
CASSGQGFNEQYF
>11|TRBV20-1|TRBJ1-1
CSARRGAEAFF
>11|TRBV20-1|TRBJ2-5
CSARQSETQYF
>16|TRBV7-2|TRBJ2-1
CASSRQVNRAYNEQFF
>12|TRBV27|TRBJ1-1
CASSPQQGSAFF
>15|TRBV28|TRBJ2-7
CASSATGAQSYEQYF
>13|TRBV5-4|TRBJ2-7
CASNQGGQDEQYF
>17|TRBV19|TRBJ2-1
CASSRYRDTSSYNEQFF
>14|TRBV6-5|TRBJ1-1
CASSPIRGSAEAFF
>17|TRBV7-2|TRBJ2-7
CASSRVQTPLSSYEQYF
>13|TRBV30|TRBJ2-5
CALRVGNVETQYF
>16|TRBV9|TRBJ1-4
CASSVGTAVLNEKLFF
>13|TRBV6-6|TRBJ2-3
CASTKAASDTQYF
>16|TRBV5-1|TRBJ1-4
CASSYSTGTANEKLFF
>14|TRBV28|TRBJ2-2
CASSPGGNTGELFF
>15|TRBV28|TRBJ1-5
CASSLGQGPDQPQHF
>15|TRBV6-5|TRBJ1-2
CASSVGQTSNYGYTF
>14|TRBV2|TRBJ1-1
CASSEDREDTEAFF
>14|TRBV29-1|TRBJ2-1
CSVDWEGPYNEQFF
>13|TRBV5-4|TRBJ2-7
CASNSQSSYEQYF
>13|TRBV2|TRBJ1-5
CASSDDGEQPQHF
>15|TRBV5-4|TRBJ2-5
CASSLSGTTQETQYF
>14|TRBV4-2|TRBJ1-4
CASSQGTGNEKLFF
>13|TRBV5-1|TRBJ2-2
CASSLGGTGELFF
>14|TRBV7-2|TRBJ2-2
CASSSFGGAGELFF
>14|TRBV27|TRBJ2-7
CASTLTSGDYEQYF
>16|TRBV19|TRBJ1-2
CASSTGQGASPYGYTF
>13|TRBV5-8|TRBJ2-4
CASSLGGRNIQYF
>16|TRBV21-1|TRBJ1-4
CASSGPDWGRGEKLFF
>14|TRBV25-1|TRBJ2-1
CASSERQGSNEQFF
>12|TRBV6-5|TRBJ2-1
CASNGLYNEQFF
>15|TRBV6-1|TRBJ1-3
CASSEFTSSGNTIYF
>14|TRBV28|TRBJ2-7
CASWRSGSSYEQYF
>18|TRBV9|TRBJ1-4
CASSPGQGMLLEYEKLFF
>14|TRBV5-1|TRBJ2-3
CASRPRGETDTQYF
>14|TRBV18|TRBJ1-5
CASSPGQGASPQHF
>13|TRBV7-9|TRBJ1-2
CASSSEGVSGYTF